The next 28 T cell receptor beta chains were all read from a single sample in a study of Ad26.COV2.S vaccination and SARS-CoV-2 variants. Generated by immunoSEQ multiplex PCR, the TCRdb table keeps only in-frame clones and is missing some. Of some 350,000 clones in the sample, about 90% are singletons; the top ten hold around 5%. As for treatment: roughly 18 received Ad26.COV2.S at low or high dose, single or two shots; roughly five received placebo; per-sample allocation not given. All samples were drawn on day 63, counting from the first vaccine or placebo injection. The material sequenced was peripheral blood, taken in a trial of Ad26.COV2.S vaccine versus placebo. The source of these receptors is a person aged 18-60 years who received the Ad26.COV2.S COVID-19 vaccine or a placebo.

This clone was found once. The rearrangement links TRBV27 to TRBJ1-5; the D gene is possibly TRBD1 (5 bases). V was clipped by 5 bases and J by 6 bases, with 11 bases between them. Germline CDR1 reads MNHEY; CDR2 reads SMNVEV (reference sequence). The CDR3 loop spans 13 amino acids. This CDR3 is CASSPRVGQPQHF. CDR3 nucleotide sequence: TGTGCCAGCAGTCCCAGGGTGGGTCAGCCCCAGCATTTT.

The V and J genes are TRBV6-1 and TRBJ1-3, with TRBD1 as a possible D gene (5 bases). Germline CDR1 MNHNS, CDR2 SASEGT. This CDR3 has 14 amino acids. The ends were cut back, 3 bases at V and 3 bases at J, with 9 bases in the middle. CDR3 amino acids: CASSDGTGGNTIYF. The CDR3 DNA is TGTGCCAGCAGTGACGGGACTGGTGGAAACACCATATATTTT.

CDR3: CASTPGGVSNIYF. In DNA form, the CDR3 reads TGTGCCAGTACCCCGGGAGGAGTCTCCAACATATATTTT. The chain employs TRBV19 and TRBJ1-3, with unresolved D. Per the germline V gene, CDR1 is LNHDA and CDR2 is SQIVND (reference sequence). Between the trimmed V and J ends, which lost 7 bases and 12 bases, there was a span of 19 bases. The CDR3 is 13 residues long.

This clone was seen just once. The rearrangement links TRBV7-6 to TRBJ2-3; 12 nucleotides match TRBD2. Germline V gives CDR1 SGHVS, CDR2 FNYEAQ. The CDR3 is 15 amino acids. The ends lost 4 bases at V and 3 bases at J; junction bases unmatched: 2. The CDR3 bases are TGTGCCAGCAGCTCTCTAGCGGGGGGGACAGATACGCAGTATTTT. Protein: CASSSLAGGTDTQYF.

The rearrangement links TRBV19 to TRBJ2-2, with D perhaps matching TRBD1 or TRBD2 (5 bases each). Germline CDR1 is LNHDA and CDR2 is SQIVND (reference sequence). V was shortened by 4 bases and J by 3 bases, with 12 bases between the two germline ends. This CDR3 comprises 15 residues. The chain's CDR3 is CASSTKGPHTGELFF. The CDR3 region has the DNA TGTGCCAGTAGTACCAAGGGACCTCACACCGGGGAGCTGTTTTTT.

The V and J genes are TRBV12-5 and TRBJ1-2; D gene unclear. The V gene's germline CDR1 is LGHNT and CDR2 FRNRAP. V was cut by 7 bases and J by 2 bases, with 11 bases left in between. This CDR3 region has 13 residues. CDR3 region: CASAFEENYGYTF. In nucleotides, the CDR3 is TGTGCTAGTGCCTTCGAAGAGAACTATGGCTACACCTTC.

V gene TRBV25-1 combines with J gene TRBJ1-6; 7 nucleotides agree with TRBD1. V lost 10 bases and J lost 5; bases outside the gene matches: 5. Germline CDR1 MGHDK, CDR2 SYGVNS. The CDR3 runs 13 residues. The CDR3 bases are TGTGCCACCGCCAGGGGGAATAATTCACCCCTCCACTTT. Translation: CATARGNNSPLHF. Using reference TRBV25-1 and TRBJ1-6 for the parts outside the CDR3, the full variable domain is EADIYQTPRYLVIGTGKKITLECSQTMGHDKMYWYQQDPGMELHLIHYSYGVNSTEKGDLSSESTVSRIRTEHFPLTLESARPSHTSQYLCATARGNNSPLHFGNGTRLTVT.

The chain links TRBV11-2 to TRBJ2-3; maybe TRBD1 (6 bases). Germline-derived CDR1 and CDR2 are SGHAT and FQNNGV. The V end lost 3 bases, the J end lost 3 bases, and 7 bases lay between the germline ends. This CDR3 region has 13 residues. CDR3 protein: CASSFDRTDTQYF. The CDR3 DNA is TGTGCCAGCAGCTTCGACAGGACAGATACGCAGTATTTT.

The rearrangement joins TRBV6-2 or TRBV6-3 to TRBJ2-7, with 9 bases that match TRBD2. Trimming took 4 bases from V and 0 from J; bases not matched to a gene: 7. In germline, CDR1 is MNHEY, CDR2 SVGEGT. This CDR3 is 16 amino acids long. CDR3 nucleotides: TGTGCCAGCAGTTGGTCTAGCGGGGAAGCCTCCTACGAGCAGTACGTC. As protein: CASSWSSGEASYEQYV.

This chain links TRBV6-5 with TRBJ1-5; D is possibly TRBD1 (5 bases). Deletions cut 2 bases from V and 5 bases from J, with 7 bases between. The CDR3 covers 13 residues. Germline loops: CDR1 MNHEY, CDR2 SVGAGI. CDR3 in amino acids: CASSYDRYQPQHF. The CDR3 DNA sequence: TGTGCCAGCAGTTACGACAGATATCAGCCCCAGCATTTT.

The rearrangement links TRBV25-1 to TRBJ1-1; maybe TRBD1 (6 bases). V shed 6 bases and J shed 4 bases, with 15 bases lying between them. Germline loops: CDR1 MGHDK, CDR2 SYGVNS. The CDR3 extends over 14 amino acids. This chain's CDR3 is CASREQGGVTEAFF. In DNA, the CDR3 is TGTGCCAGCAGAGAACAGGGTGGGGTCACTGAAGCTTTCTTT.

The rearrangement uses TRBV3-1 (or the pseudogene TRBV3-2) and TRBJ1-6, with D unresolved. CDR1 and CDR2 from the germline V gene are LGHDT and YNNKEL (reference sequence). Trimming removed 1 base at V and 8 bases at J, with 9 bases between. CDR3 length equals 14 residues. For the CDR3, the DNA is TGTGCCAGCAGCCAAGGTGTCAGCCATTCACCCCTCCACTTT. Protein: CASSQGVSHSPLHF.

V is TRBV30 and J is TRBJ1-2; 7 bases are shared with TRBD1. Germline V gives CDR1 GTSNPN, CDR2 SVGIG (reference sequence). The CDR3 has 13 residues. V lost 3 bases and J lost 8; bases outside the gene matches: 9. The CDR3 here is CAWSLRTGEGYTF. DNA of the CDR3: TGTGCCTGGAGCCTTAGGACAGGTGAAGGCTACACCTTC.

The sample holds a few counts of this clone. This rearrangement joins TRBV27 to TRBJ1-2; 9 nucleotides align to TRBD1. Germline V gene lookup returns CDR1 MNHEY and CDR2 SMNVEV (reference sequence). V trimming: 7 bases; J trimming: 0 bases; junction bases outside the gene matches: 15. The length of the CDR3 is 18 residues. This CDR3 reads CASTSLRGQGKANYGYTF. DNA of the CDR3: TGTGCCAGCACTAGTTTAAGGGGACAGGGCAAAGCTAACTATGGCTACACCTTC.

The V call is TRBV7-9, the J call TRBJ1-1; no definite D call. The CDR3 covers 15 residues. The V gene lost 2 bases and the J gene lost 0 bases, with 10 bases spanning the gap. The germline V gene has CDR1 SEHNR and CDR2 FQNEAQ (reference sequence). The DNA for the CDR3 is TGTGCCAGCAGCTTAAGTTACCAGATGAACACTGAAGCTTTCTTT. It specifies CASSLSYQMNTEAFF.

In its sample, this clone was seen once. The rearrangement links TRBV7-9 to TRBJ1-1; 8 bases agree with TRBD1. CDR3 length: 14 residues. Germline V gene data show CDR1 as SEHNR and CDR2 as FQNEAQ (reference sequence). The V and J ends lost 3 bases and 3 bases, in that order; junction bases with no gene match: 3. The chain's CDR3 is CASSFTGGDTEAFF. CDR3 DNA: TGTGCCAGCAGCTTCACAGGGGGAGACACTGAAGCTTTCTTT.

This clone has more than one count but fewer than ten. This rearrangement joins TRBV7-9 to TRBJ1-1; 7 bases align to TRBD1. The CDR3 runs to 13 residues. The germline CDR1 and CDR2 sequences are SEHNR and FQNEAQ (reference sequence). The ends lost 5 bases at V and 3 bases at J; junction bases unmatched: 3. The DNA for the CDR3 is TGTGCCAGCAGCCCAGACAGGGACACTGAAGCTTTCTTT. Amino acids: CASSPDRDTEAFF.

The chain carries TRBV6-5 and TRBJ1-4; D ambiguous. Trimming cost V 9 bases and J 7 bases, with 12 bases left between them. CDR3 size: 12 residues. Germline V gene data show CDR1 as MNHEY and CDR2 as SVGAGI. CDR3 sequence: CASNSVGEKLFF. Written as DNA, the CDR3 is TGTGCCAGTAACAGCGTGGGTGAAAAACTGTTTTTT.

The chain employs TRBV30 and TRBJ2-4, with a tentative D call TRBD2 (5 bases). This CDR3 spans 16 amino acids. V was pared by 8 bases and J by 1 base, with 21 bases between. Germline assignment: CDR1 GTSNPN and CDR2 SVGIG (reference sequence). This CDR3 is CAKADKSPSAKNIQYF. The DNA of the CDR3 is TGTGCCAAAGCGGATAAGAGCCCCTCCGCCAAAAACATTCAGTACTTC.

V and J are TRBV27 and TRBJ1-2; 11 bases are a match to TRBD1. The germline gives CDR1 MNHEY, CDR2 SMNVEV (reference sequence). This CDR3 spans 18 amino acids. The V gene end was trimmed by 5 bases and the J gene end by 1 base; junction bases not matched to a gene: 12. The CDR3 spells CASSEISFGTGGNYGYTF. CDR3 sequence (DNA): TGTGCCAGCAGTGAAATCTCGTTCGGGACAGGGGGTAACTATGGCTACACCTTC.

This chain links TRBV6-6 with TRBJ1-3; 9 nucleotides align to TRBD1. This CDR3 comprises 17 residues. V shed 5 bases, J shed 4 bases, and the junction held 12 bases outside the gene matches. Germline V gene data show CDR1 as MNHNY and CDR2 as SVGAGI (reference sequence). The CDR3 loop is CASSLKFLGTGGNTIYF. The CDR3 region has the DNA TGTGCCAGCAGTCTAAAGTTTTTAGGGACAGGGGGAAACACCATATATTTT.

The CDR3 region is CASSLILGQETQYF. In DNA form, the CDR3 reads TGTGCCAGCAGTTTAATTCTGGGGCAAGAGACCCAGTACTTC. The rearrangement uses TRBV27 and TRBJ2-5, with D unresolved. The CDR3 covers 14 residues. Trimming shortened V by 2 bases and J by 2 bases, and 9 bases separated the two germline ends. Germline V CDR1 and CDR2: MNHEY, SMNVEV (reference sequence).

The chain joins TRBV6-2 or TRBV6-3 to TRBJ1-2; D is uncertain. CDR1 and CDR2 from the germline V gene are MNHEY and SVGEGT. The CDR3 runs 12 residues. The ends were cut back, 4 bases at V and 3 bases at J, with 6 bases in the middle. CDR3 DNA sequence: TGTGCCAGCAGTTCCTTCGACTATGGCTACACCTTC. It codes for CASSSFDYGYTF.

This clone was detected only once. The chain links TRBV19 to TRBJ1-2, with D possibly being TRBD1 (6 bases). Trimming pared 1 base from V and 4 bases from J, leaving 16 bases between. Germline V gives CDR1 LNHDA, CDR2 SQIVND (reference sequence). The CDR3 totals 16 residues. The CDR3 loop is CASSIAQRTAFYGYTF. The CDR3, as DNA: TGTGCCAGTAGTATAGCCCAACGGACAGCCTTCTATGGCTACACCTTC.

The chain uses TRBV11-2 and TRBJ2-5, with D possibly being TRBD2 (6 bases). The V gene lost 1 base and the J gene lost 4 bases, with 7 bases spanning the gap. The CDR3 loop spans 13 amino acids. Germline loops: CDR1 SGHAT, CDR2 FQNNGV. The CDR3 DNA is TGTGCCAGCAGCTTAGGGACTATAGAGACCCAGTACTTC. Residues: CASSLGTIETQYF.

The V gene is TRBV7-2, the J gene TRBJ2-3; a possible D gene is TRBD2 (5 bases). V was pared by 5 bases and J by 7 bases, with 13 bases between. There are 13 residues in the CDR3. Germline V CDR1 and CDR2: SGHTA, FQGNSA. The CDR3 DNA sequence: TGTGCCAGCAGCCCCCTGAGGGCGCATACGCAGTATTTT. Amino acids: CASSPLRAHTQYF.

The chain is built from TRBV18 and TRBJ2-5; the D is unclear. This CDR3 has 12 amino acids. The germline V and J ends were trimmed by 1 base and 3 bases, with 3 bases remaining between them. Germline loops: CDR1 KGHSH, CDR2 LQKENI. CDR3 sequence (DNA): TGTGCCAGCTCACCACAGGAAGAGACCCAGTACTTC. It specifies CASSPQEETQYF.

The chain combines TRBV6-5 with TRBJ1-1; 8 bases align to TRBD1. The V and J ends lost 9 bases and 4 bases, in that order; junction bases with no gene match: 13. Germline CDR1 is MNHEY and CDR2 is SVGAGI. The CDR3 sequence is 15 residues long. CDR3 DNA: TGTGCCAGTATAAGGACAGGGTGGGGTGGCACTGAAGCTTTCTTT. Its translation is CASIRTGWGGTEAFF.